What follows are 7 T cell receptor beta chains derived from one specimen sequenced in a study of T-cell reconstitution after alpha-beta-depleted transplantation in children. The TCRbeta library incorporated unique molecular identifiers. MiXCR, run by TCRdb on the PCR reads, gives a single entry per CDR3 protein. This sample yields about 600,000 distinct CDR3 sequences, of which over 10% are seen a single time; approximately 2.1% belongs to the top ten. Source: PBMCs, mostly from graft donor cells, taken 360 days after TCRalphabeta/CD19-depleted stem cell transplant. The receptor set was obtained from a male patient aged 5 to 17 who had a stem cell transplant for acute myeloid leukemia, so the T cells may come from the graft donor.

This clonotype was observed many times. CDR3 protein: CASSLSGAEQYF. CDR3 DNA sequence: TGTGCCAGCAGTTTGTCCGGAGCAGAGCAGTACTTC. The gene calls are TRBV12-3 or TRBV12-4 and TRBJ2-7; D gene uncertain. V lost 3 bases and J 7 bases, leaving 10 bases between the germline ends. The CDR3 totals 12 residues.

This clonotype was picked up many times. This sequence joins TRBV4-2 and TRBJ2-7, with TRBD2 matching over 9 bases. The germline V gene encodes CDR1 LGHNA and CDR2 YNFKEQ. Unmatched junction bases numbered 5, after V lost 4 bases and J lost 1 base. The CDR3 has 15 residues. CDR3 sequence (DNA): TGTGCCAGCAGCCCGATAGCGGGAGCTTCCTACGAGCAGTACTTC. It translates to CASSPIAGASYEQYF.

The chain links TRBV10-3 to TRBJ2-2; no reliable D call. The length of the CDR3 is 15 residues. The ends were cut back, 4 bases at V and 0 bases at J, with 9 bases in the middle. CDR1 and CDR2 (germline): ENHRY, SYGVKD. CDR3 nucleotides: TGTGCCATCAGTGGGATTGGGGCGAACACCGGGGAGCTGTTTTTT. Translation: CAISGIGANTGELFF.

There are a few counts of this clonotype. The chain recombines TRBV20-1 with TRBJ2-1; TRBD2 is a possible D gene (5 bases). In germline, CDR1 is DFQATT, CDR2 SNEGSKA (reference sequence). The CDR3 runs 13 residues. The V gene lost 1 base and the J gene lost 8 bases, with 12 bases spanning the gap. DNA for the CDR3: TGCAGTGCTAGAGCCTCCCCGGGGTATGAGCAGTTCTTC. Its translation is CSARASPGYEQFF.

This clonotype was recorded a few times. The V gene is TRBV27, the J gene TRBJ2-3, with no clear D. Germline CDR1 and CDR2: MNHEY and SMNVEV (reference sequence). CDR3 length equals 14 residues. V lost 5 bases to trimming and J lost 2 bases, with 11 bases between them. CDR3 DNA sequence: TGTGCCAGCAGTCTCCGAATTCTCACAGATACGCAGTATTTT. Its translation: CASSLRILTDTQYF.

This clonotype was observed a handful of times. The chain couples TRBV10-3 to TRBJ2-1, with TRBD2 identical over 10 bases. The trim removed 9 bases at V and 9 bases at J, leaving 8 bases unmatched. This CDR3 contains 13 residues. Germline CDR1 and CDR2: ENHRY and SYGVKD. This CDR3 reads CAISGGAVGEQFF. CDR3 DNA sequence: TGTGCCATAAGCGGGGGGGCAGTGGGTGAGCAGTTCTTC.

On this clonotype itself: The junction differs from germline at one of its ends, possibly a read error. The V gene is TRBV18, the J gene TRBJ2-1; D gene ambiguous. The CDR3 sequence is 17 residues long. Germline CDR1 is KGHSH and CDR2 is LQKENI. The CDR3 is CASSPPAVVRADNEQFF. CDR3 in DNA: TGTGCCAGCTCCCCACCGGCTGTAGTAAGGGCGGACAATGAGCAGTTCTTC.